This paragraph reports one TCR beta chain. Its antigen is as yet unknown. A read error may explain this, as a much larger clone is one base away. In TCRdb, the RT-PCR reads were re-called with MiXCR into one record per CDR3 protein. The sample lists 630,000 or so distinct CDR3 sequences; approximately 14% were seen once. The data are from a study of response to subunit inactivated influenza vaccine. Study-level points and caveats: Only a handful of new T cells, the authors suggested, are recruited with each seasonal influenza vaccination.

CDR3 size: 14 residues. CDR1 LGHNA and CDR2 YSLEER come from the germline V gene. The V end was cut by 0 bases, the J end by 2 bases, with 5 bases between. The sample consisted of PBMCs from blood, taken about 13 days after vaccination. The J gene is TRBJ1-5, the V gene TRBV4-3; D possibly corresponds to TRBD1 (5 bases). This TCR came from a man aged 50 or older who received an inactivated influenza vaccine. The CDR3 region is CASSQEGRNQPQHF. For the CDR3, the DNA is TGCGCCAGCAGCCAAGAGGGGCGCAATCAGCCCCAGCATTTT.